This paragraph reports one T cell receptor (beta chain). Its antigen is still unknown. This record belongs to a study of radiation and T cells in renal cell carcinoma. Assay: immunoSEQ multiplex PCR; the TCRdb copy retains only in-frame clones and omits some. The data show tens of thousands of clones, more than 75% seen once. Time point described: baseline pretreatment blood. Treatment denoted: 15 Gy SBRT to primary tumor, nephrectomy 4 weeks later. Blood was sampled at baseline, 2 weeks and 4 weeks after SBRT. The tumor was a clear cell renal cell carcinoma. Points from the study as a whole: In blood, top tumor clones expanded by 2 weeks, shrinking by 4.

Germline lookup yields CDR1 SQVTM and CDR2 ANQGSEA. This CDR3 has 11 residues. V gave up 4 bases and J gave up 6 bases, with 9 bases separating them. The source is a man between 60 and 70 years old with renal cell carcinoma. The sample consisted of blood, taken from a patient whose treatment included radiotherapy and nephrectomy. The gene calls are TRBV29-1 and TRBJ1-2, with D unclear. CDR3 DNA: TGCAGCGTTGTTGGGTGGGATGGCTACACCTTC. Its protein is CSVVGWDGYTF. The full variable domain, its missing parts supplied by reference TRBV29-1 and TRBJ1-2, is SAVISQKPSRDICQRGTSLTIQCQVDSQVTMMFWYRQQPGQSLTLIATANQGSEATYESGFVIDKFPISRPNLTFSTLTVSNMSPEDSSIYLCSVVGWDGYTFGSGTRLTVV.